The 20 T cell receptor beta chains in this list originate from one sample, sequenced in a study of CD8 T cells in ankylosing spondylitis. TCRdb reanalysed the 5' RACE reads using MiXCR and keeps one entry per CDR3 protein. The sample records hundreds of thousands of distinct CDR3 sequences, roughly 26% being singletons. General study findings and limits: What seemed typical of ankylosing spondylitis blood was a TCR beta motif built from several highly homologous variants.

Which antigens these TCRs recognize remains unknown. Sequenced input: blood, either unsorted or a sorted T cell fraction (not recorded which). The receptors come from a male donor with ankylosing spondylitis.

The chain joins TRBV2 to TRBJ1-1, with D perhaps matching TRBD1 (6 bases). The ends were cut back, 8 bases at V and 2 bases at J, with 18 bases in the middle. The germline V gene has CDR1 SNHLY and CDR2 FYNNEI. The CDR3 extends over 15 amino acids. The CDR3 DNA sequence: TGTGCCAGCGAAGAAAGGGGGGCCCTAAACACTGAAGCTTTCTTT. As protein: CASEERGALNTEAFF. Combining the CDR3 with reference TRBV2 and TRBJ1-1 gives the whole variable domain EPEVTQTPSHQVTQMGQEVILRCVPISNHLYFYWYRQILGQKVEFLVSFYNNEISEKSEIFDDQFSVERPDGSNFTLKIRSTKLEDSAMYFCASEERGALNTEAFFGQGTRLTVV.

The genes are TRBV5-6 and TRBJ2-3, with 7 bases lining up with TRBD2. V trimming: 3 bases; J trimming: 1 base; junction bases outside the gene matches: 8. This CDR3 contains 16 residues. Germline CDR1 and CDR2: SGHDT and YYEEEE. The CDR3 sequence: CASSSQLAIGTDTQYF. CDR3 DNA sequence: TGTGCCAGCAGCTCACAACTAGCGATTGGCACAGATACGCAGTATTTT.

The chain is built from TRBV7-9 and TRBJ2-5; D possibly corresponds to TRBD2 (5 bases). Deletions cut 4 bases from V and 1 base from J, with 13 bases between. Germline V gene lookup returns CDR1 SEHNR and CDR2 FQNEAQ (reference sequence). The length of the CDR3 is 15 residues. CDR3 nucleotide sequence: TGTGCCAGCAGCTCCGTCGGGGTTTCCCAAGAGACCCAGTACTTC. This sequence encodes CASSSVGVSQETQYF.

The chain uses TRBV5-5 and TRBJ2-1, with 7 bases lining up with TRBD1. The CDR3 length is 18 residues. V lost 4 bases, J lost 0 bases, and 13 bases stayed unmatched. CDR1 and CDR2 from the germline V gene are SGHKS and YYEKEE (reference sequence). Here the CDR3 reads CASSKVDRSLSSYNEQFF. DNA of the CDR3: TGTGCCAGCAGCAAGGTGGACAGGTCGCTTAGCTCCTACAATGAGCAGTTCTTC. Full variable domain (missing parts from reference TRBV5-5 and TRBJ2-1): DAGVTQSPTHLIKTRGQQVTLRCSPISGHKSVSWYQQVLGQGPQFIFQYYEKEERGRGNFPDRFSARQFPNYSSELNVNALLLGDSALYLCASSKVDRSLSSYNEQFFGPGTRLTVL.

The V gene is TRBV5-1, the J gene TRBJ2-1; 14 positions agree with TRBD2. Germline-derived CDR1 and CDR2 are SGHRS and YFSETQ. The CDR3 runs 17 residues. V was clipped by 3 bases and J by 4 bases; unmatched bases: 6. The CDR3 DNA reads as TGCGCCAGCAGCTCGGGACTAGCGGGAGTAGCATACAATGAGCAGTTCTTC. Translated, it gives CASSSGLAGVAYNEQFF.

This chain connects TRBV20-1 to TRBJ2-3; 9 bases match TRBD2. Germline assignment: CDR1 DFQATT and CDR2 SNEGSKA (reference sequence). The CDR3 spans 14 residues. The V gene end was trimmed by 2 bases and the J gene end by 5 bases; junction bases not matched to a gene: 5. In nucleotides, the CDR3 is TGCAGTGCTAGATGGGCGGGAGGGAAAGATACGCAGTATTTT. Residues: CSARWAGGKDTQYF.

This clonotype was counted only a few times. The V gene is TRBV7-2, the J gene TRBJ2-1; no clear D. This CDR3 has 15 amino acids. Germline V CDR1 and CDR2: SGHTA, FQGNSA. Trimming shortened V by 1 base and J by 0 bases, and 7 bases separated the two germline ends. DNA for the CDR3: TGTGCCAGCAGCTTAGAAAGGAACTCCTACAATGAGCAGTTCTTC. It codes for CASSLERNSYNEQFF.

This chain joins TRBV20-1 and TRBJ2-1; TRBD2 is a possible D gene (5 bases). Trimming pared 0 bases from V and 9 bases from J, leaving 12 bases between. Germline V lookup: CDR1 DFQATT, CDR2 SNEGSKA (reference sequence). CDR3 length equals 13 residues. CDR3 in amino acids: CSARDTAEGEQFF. The CDR3 DNA is TGCAGTGCTAGAGATACCGCCGAGGGTGAGCAGTTCTTC.

The chain joins TRBV20-1 to TRBJ1-1; D is unclear. Trimming stripped 0 bases from V and 6 bases from J, with 8 bases between. This CDR3 is 12 amino acids long. Germline V gene sequence: CDR1 DFQATT, CDR2 SNEGSKA (reference sequence). The CDR3 DNA reads TGCAGTGCTAGAGATCGACTCTCTGAAGCTTTCTTT. This translates into CSARDRLSEAFF.

The chain carries TRBV20-1 and TRBJ2-4; possible D gene TRBD1, 6 bases. This CDR3 contains 15 residues. Trimming took 7 bases from V and 0 from J, leaving 16 bases between them. CDR1 and CDR2 from the germline V gene are DFQATT and SNEGSKA (reference sequence). CDR3 DNA sequence: TGCAGTGGCAGGGGAGCGTTTCTAGCCAAAAACATTCAGTACTTC. Encoded protein: CSGRGAFLAKNIQYF.

The chain combines TRBV6-4 with TRBJ2-1; 8 nucleotides match TRBD2. The junction had 0 bases not matched to a gene; V was cut back by 2 bases and J by 6 bases. Germline CDR1 and CDR2: MRHNA and SNTAGT. The CDR3 covers 13 residues. The CDR3 DNA reads TGTGCCAGCAGTGACCGGGAGGGCAATGAGCAGTTCTTC. It is translated as CASSDREGNEQFF.

Here the CDR3 DNA reads TGTGCCAGCAGCCAGGGGATTACAGCGACAGGAATGGGCGAGCAGTACTTC. Its translation is CASSQGITATGMGEQYF. This chain links TRBV14 with TRBJ2-7; TRBD1 is a possible D gene (6 bases). The germline CDR1 and CDR2 sequences are SGHDN and FVKESK. This CDR3 has 17 amino acids. Trimming took off 3 bases at V and 6 bases at J, with 24 bases between the two ends.

This clonotype came up a few times. The chain employs TRBV5-1 and TRBJ1-2, with D unresolved. CDR1 SGHRS and CDR2 YFSETQ come from the germline V gene. Trimming took off 6 bases at V and 7 bases at J, with 16 bases between the two ends. CDR3 length: 13 amino acids. DNA of the CDR3: TGCGCCAGCACCGTGGGCACCCTAGGTGGCTACACCTTC. Residues: CASTVGTLGGYTF. Using reference TRBV5-1 and TRBJ1-2 for the parts outside the CDR3, the full variable domain is KAGVTQTPRYLIKTRGQQVTLSCSPISGHRSVSWYQQTPGQGLQFLFEYFSETQRNKGNFPGRFSGRQFSNSRSEMNVSTLELGDSALYLCASTVGTLGGYTFGSGTRLTVV.

The rearrangement links TRBV12-3 or TRBV12-4 to TRBJ2-3; 8 bases map to TRBD1. The V segment lost 3 bases and the J segment 6 bases; nucleotides outside the gene matches: 11. CDR3 length equals 16 residues. The CDR3 spells CASSFRTGRIGDTQYF. The CDR3 coding sequence is TGTGCCAGCAGTTTCCGGACAGGGAGAATAGGGGATACGCAGTATTTT.

This sequence joins TRBV4-1 and TRBJ1-5, with 10 bases aligning to TRBD1. This CDR3 region has 16 residues. Germline V gene lookup returns CDR1 MGHRA and CDR2 YSYEKL. J lost 1 base, V lost 2 bases, and 2 bases had no gene match. The CDR3 loop reads CASSQRGQGSNQPQHF. The CDR3 DNA is TGCGCCAGCAGCCAAAGGGGACAGGGGAGCAATCAGCCCCAGCATTTT.

The genes are TRBV12-3 or TRBV12-4 and TRBJ2-1; D unresolved. V lost 2 bases, J lost 8 bases, and 13 bases lay in between. The CDR3 extends over 14 amino acids. CDR3 sequence: CASSLSAGGDEQFF. CDR3 bases: TGTGCCAGCAGTTTATCCGCAGGTGGCGATGAGCAGTTCTTC.

The V and J genes are TRBV12-3 or TRBV12-4 and TRBJ1-2; D ambiguous. This CDR3 is built from 12 residues. The V gene lost 3 bases and the J gene lost 6 bases, with 8 bases spanning the gap. CDR3 protein: CASSLRVDGYTF. Here the CDR3 DNA reads TGTGCCAGCAGTTTGAGGGTGGATGGCTACACCTTC.

This chain links TRBV6-1 with TRBJ2-3, with 8 bases that match TRBD1. The germline CDR1 and CDR2 sequences are MNHNS and SASEGT. Trimming at V came to 3 bases and at J to 4 bases, leaving 12 bases not matched to a gene. This CDR3 is 17 amino acids long. The CDR3, as DNA: TGTGCCAGCAGTGATGTCGCGACAGGGGTGGGCGCAGATACGCAGTATTTT. This sequence encodes CASSDVATGVGADTQYF.

The chain recombines TRBV2 with TRBJ2-5; weak D call: TRBD2 (5 bases). V was pared by 8 bases and J by 3 bases, with 16 bases between. This CDR3 region has 14 residues. CDR1 and CDR2 (germline): SNHLY, FYNNEI. The DNA for the CDR3 is TGTGCCAGCGTTTTCGGTAGCGCTGAAGAGACCCAGTACTTC. This translates into CASVFGSAEETQYF.

The chain carries TRBV19 and TRBJ2-3; a weak D match, TRBD1 (6 bases). This CDR3 has 15 residues. Trimming removed 4 bases at V and 6 bases at J, with 17 bases between. Germline V gene data show CDR1 as LNHDA and CDR2 as SQIVND (reference sequence). Here the CDR3 reads CASSRTGPQGDTQYF. The DNA of the CDR3 is TGTGCCAGTAGTAGGACCGGGCCGCAGGGGGATACGCAGTATTTT.